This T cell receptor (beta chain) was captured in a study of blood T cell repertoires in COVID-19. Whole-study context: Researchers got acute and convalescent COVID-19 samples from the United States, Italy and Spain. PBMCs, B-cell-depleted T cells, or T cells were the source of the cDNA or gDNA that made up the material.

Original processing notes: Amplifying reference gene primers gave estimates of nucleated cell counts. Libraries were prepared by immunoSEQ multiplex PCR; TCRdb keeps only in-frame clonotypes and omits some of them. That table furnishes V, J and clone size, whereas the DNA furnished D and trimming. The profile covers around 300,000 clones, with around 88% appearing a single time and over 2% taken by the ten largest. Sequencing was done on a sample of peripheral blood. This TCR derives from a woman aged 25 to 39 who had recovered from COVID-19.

The CDR3 nucleotides are TGTGCCAGCCATACTAGCGGGGGAGCCTACGAGCAGTACTTC. It is translated as CASHTSGGAYEQYF. This chain connects TRBV28 to TRBJ2-7, with 11 bases identical to TRBD2. Germline trimming cut 8 bases from V and 2 bases from J; bases unmatched to any gene: 5. From germline, CDR1 is MDHEN and CDR2 SYDVKM. The CDR3 runs 14 residues.